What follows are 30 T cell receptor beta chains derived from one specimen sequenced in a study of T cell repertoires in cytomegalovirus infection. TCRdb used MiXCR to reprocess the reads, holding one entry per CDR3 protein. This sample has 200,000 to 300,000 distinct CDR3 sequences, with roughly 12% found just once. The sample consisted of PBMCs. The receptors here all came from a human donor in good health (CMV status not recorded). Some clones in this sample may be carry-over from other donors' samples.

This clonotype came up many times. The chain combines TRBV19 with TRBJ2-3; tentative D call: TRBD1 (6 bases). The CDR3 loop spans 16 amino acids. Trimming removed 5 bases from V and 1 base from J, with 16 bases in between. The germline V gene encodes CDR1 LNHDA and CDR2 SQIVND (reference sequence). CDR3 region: CASSPHRDEGTDTQYF. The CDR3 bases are TGTGCCAGTAGTCCTCACAGGGATGAAGGCACAGATACGCAGTATTTT.

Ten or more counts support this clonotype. The CDR3 is CASSPQTGIYEQYF. Here the CDR3 DNA reads TGTGCCAGCAGCCCCCAGACAGGGATCTACGAGCAGTACTTC. The chain carries TRBV7-6 and TRBJ2-7; TRBD1 matches 7 bases. Germline V lookup: CDR1 SGHVS, CDR2 FNYEAQ. CDR3 length: 14 amino acids. V lost 5 bases, J lost 3 bases, and 7 bases stayed unmatched.

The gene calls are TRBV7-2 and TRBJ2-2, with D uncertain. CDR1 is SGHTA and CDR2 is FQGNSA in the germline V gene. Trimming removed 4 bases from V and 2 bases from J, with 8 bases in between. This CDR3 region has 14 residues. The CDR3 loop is CASSSRQNTGELFF. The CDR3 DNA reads TGTGCCAGCAGCTCCAGACAAAACACCGGGGAGCTGTTTTTT.

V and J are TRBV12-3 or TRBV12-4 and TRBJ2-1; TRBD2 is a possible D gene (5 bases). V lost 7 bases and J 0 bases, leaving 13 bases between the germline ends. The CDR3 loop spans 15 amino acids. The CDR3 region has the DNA TGTGCCAGCATCGCCTCGGGATCCTCCTACAATGAGCAGTTCTTC. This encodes CASIASGSSYNEQFF.

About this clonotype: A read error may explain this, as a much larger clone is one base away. CDR3 in amino acids: CASSPGQGMETHYF. The CDR3 DNA follows: TGTGCCAGCAGCCCGGGACAGGGGATGGAGACCCATTACTTC. The chain recombines TRBV7-2 with TRBJ2-5; 10 nucleotides agree with TRBD1. Germline V gene data show CDR1 as SGHTA and CDR2 as FQGNSA. The CDR3 covers 14 residues.

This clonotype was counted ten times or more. The CDR3 is CASSFRLAGSYNEQFF. CDR3 DNA: TGTGCCAGCAGCTTCCGACTAGCGGGTTCCTACAATGAGCAGTTCTTC. The chain recombines TRBV7-2 with TRBJ2-1, with 10 bases matching TRBD2. J gave up 1 base and V 3 bases, and 3 bases lay outside the gene matches. Germline-derived CDR1 and CDR2 are SGHTA and FQGNSA. CDR3 length: 16 amino acids.

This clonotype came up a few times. Here the CDR3 DNA reads TGTGCCAGCAGCCCGGGGACAGGGAATATAGAAAAACTGTTTTTT. Residues: CASSPGTGNIEKLFF. The chain carries TRBV11-2 and TRBJ1-4; 9 bases align to TRBD1. V gave up 5 bases and J gave up 8 bases; unmatched junction bases: 9. The CDR3 loop spans 15 amino acids. Germline lookup yields CDR1 SGHAT and CDR2 FQNNGV.

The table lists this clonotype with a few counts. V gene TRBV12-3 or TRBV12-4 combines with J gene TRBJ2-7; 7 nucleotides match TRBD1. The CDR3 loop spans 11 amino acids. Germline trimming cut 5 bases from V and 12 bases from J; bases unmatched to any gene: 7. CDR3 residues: CASSLDRDPYF. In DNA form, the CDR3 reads TGTGCCAGCAGTCTCGACAGGGATCCGTACTTC.

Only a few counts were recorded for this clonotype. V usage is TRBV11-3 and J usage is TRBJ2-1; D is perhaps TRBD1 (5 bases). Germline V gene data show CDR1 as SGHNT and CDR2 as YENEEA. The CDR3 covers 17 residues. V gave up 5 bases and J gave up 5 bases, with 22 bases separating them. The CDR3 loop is CASSTYFSDSLNNEQFF. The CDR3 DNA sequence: TGTGCCAGCAGCACTTACTTCAGTGACAGTTTGAACAATGAGCAGTTCTTC.

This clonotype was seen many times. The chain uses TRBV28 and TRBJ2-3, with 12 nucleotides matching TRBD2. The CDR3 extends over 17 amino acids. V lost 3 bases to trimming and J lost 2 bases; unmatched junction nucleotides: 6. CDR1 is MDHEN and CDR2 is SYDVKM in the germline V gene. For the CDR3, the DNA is TGTGCCAGCAGTTTTTGGGCTAGCGGGAGGGACACAGATACGCAGTATTTT. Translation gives CASSFWASGRDTDTQYF.

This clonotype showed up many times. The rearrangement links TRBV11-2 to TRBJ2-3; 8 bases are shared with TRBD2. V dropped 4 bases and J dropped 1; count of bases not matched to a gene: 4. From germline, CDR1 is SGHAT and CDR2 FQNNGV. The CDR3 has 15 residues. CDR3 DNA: TGTGCCAGCAGCTCAAGCGGGGGACGCACAGATACGCAGTATTTT. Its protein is CASSSSGGRTDTQYF. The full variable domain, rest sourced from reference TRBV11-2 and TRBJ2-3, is EAGVAQSPRYKIIEKRQSVAFWCNPISGHATLYWYQQILGQGPKLLIQFQNNGVVDDSQLPKDRFSAERLKGVDSTLKIQPAKLEDSAVYLCASSSSGGRTDTQYFGPGTRLTVL.

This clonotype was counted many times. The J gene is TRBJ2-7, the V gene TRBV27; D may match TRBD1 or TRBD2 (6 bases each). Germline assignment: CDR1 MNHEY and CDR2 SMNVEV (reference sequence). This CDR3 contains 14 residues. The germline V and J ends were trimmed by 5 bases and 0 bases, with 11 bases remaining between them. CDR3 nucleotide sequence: TGTGCCAGCAGTCCAGGGGACTCCTCCTACGAGCAGTACTTC. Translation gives CASSPGDSSYEQYF.

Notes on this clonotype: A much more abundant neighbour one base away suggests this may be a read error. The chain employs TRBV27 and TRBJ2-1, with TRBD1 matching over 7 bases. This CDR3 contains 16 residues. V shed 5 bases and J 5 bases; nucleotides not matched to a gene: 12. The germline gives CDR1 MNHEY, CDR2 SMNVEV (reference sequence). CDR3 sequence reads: CASSKSETGNNNEQFF. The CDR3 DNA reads TGTGCCAGCAGTAAGTCCGAGACAGGGAATAACAATGAGCAGTTCTTC.

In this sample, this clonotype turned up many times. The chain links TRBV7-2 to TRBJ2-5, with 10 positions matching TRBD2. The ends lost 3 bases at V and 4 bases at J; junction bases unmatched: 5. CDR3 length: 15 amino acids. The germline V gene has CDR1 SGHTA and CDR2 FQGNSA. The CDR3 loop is CASSFSSGSGETQYF. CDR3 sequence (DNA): TGTGCCAGCAGCTTCTCTAGCGGGAGCGGAGAGACCCAGTACTTC.

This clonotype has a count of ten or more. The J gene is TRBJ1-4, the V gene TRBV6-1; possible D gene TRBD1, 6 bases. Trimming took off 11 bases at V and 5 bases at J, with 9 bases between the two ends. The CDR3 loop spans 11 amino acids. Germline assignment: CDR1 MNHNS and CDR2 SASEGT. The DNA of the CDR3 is TGTGCCCGGAGGGGGAATGAAAAACTGTTTTTT. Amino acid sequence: CARRGNEKLFF.

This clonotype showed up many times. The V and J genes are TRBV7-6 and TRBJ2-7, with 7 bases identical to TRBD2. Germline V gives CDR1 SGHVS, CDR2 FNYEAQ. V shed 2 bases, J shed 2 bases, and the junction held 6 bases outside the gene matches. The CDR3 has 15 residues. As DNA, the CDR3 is TGTGCCAGCAGCTTAAACTCGGGAGGCGCCTACGAGCAGTACTTC. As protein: CASSLNSGGAYEQYF.

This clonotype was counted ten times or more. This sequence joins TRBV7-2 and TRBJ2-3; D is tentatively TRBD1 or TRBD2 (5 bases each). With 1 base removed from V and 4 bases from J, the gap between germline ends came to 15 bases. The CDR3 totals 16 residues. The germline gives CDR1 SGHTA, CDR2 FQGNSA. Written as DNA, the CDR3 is TGTGCCAGCAGCTTAGTCCAAGGGAGAGGGGCAGATACGCAGTATTTT. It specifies CASSLVQGRGADTQYF.

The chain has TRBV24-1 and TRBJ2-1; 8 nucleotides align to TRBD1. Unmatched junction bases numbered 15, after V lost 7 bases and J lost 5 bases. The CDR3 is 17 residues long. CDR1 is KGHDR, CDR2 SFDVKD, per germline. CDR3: CATSGTGRGVNDNEQFF. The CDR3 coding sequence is TGTGCCACCAGCGGGACAGGTCGAGGGGTGAACGACAATGAGCAGTTCTTC.

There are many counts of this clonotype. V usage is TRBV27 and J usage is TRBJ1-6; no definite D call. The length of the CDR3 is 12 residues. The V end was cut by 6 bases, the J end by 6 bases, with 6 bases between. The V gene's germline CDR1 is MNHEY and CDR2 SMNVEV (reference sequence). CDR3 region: CASRWVNSPLHF. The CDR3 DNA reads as TGTGCCAGCAGATGGGTTAATTCACCCCTCCACTTT.

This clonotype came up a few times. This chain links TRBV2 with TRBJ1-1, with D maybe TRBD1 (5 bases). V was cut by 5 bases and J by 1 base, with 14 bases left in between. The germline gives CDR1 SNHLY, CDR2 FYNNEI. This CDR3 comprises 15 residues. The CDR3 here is CASSPSGTPNTEAFF. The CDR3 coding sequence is TGTGCCAGCAGTCCGAGCGGGACGCCGAACACTGAAGCTTTCTTT.

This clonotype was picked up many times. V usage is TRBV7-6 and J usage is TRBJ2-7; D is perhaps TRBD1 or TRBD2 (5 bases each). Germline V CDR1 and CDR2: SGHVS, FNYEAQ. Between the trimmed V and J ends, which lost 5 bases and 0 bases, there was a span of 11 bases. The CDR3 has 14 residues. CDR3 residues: CASSPSGSSYEQYF. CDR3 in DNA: TGTGCCAGCAGCCCCTCAGGGAGCTCCTACGAGCAGTACTTC.

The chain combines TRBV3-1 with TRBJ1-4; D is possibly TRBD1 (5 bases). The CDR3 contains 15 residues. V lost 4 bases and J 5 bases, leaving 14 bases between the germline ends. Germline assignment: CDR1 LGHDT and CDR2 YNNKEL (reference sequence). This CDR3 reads CASSPEGAPNEKLFF. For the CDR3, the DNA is TGTGCCAGCAGCCCCGAAGGGGCTCCGAATGAAAAACTGTTTTTT.

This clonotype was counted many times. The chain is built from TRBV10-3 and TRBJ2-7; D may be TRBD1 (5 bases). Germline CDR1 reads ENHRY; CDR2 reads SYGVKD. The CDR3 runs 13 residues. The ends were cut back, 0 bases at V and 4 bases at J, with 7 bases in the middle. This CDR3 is CAISESDRYEQYF. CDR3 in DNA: TGTGCCATCAGTGAGTCCGACAGATACGAGCAGTACTTC.

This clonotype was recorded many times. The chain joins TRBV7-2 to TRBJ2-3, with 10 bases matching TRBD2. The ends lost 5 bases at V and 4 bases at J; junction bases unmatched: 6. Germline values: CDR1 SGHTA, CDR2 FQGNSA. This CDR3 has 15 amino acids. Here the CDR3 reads CASSLTSGKADTQYF. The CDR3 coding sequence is TGTGCCAGCAGCCTAACTAGCGGGAAAGCAGATACGCAGTATTTT.

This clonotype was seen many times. The chain's CDR3 is CASSPPGGASARKPLHF. The CDR3 nucleotides are TGTGCCAGCAGTCCCCCCGGCGGGGCGAGTGCTCGAAAGCCCCTCCACTTT. The V call is TRBV28, the J call TRBJ1-6; perhaps TRBD1 as D (5 bases). The CDR3 is made up of 17 amino acids. Germline V gene data show CDR1 as MDHEN and CDR2 as SYDVKM. Trimming removed 5 bases at V and 13 bases at J, with 27 bases between.

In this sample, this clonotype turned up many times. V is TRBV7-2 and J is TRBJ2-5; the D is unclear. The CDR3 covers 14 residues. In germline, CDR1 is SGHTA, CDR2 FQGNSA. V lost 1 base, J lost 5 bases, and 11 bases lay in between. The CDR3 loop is CASSLGRVHETQYF. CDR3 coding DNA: TGTGCCAGCAGCTTAGGAAGGGTTCATGAGACCCAGTACTTC. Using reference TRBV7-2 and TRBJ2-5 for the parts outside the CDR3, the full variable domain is GAGVSQSPSNKVTEKGKDVELRCDPISGHTALYWYRQSLGQGLEFLIYFQGNSAPDKSGLPSDRFSAERTGGSVSTLTIQRTQQEDSAVYLCASSLGRVHETQYFGPGTRLLVL.

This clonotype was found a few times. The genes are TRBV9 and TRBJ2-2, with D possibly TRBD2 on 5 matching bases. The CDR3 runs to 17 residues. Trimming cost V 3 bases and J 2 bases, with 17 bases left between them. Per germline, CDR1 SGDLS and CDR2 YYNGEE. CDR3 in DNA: TGTGCCAGCAGCGCCTCAAGGACTGCCCGAAACACCGGGGAGCTGTTTTTT. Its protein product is CASSASRTARNTGELFF.

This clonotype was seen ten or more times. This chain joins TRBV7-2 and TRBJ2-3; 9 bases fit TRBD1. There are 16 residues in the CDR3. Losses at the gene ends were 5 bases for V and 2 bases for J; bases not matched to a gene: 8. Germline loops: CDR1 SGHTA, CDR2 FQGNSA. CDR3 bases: TGTGCCAGCAGCCAGGGGGGGACAGGGCACACAGATACGCAGTATTTT. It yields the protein CASSQGGTGHTDTQYF. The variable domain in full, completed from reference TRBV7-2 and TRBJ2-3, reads GAGVSQSPSNKVTEKGKDVELRCDPISGHTALYWYRQSLGQGLEFLIYFQGNSAPDKSGLPSDRFSAERTGGSVSTLTIQRTQQEDSAVYLCASSQGGTGHTDTQYFGPGTRLTVL.

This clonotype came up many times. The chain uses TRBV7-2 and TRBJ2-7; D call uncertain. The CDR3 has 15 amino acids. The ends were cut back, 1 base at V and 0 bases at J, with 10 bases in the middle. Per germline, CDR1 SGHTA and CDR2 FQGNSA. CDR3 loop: CASSLEVRSSYEQYF. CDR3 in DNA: TGTGCCAGCAGCTTAGAGGTGAGGAGCTCCTACGAGCAGTACTTC.

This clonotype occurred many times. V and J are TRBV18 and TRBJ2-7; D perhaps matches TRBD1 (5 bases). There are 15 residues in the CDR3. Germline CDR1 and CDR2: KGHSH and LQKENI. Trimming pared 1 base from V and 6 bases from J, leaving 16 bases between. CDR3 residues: CASSPQNFKGSEQYF. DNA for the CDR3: TGTGCCAGCTCACCACAAAACTTTAAGGGGTCCGAGCAGTACTTC.